The 23 T cell receptor beta chains below all came from one sample that was sequenced in a study of shared clonotypes between healthy human individuals. TCRdb's copy holds only in-frame clones and misses some; the assay was immunoSEQ multiplex PCR. The sample includes 850,000 to 1,200,000 clones, more than 60% of them seen just once. The sample consisted of memory CD4+ T cells sorted from blood. Sample subset: CD45RA-negative fraction. The receptors were sampled from a man in his late teens or twenties in good health.

This chain joins TRBV10-3 and TRBJ1-1; TRBD1 might be the D (5 bases). V gave up 10 bases and J gave up 4 bases, with 19 bases separating them. Per the germline V gene, CDR1 is ENHRY and CDR2 is SYGVKD. The CDR3 consists of 14 residues. DNA of the CDR3: TGTGCCACTGCACAAGGCGGGGCCTCCACTGAAGCTTTCTTT. Translation gives CATAQGGASTEAFF.

The chain recombines TRBV6-1 with TRBJ1-1; D call uncertain. V dropped 5 bases and J dropped 1 base, with 8 bases sitting between them. The CDR3 spans 13 residues. CDR1 is MNHNS, CDR2 SASEGT, per germline. The CDR3 DNA is TGTGCCAGCAGTTTGGACGGGAACACTGAAGCTTTCTTT. Residues: CASSLDGNTEAFF.

This chain links TRBV6-1 with TRBJ2-7; D may be TRBD1 (5 bases). V was clipped by 8 bases and J by 3 bases, with 11 bases between them. CDR1 and CDR2 (germline): MNHNS, SASEGT. The CDR3 length is 12 residues. As DNA, the CDR3 is TGTGCCAGCGCGGACCAGGGCTACGAGCAGTACTTC. Residues: CASADQGYEQYF.

The chain carries TRBV6-1 and TRBJ2-1, with D maybe TRBD2 (6 bases). This CDR3 is 16 amino acids long. The V and J ends lost 3 bases and 3 bases respectively, with 15 bases between them. Germline lookup yields CDR1 MNHNS and CDR2 SASEGT. The DNA of the CDR3 is TGTGCCAGCAGTGATGGAGGCGGGGACCTCTACAATGAGCAGTTCTTC. The encoded protein is CASSDGGGDLYNEQFF.

The chain is built from TRBV6-6 and TRBJ2-5; possibly TRBD1 for D (6 bases). The germline gives CDR1 MNHNY, CDR2 SVGAGI (reference sequence). The V end lost 6 bases, the J end lost 5 bases, and 16 bases lay between the germline ends. This CDR3 has 14 residues. The CDR3 region is CASSLQGTGETQYF. CDR3 nucleotide sequence: TGTGCCAGCAGCCTACAGGGAACCGGGGAGACCCAGTACTTC.

The gene calls are TRBV9 and TRBJ2-7, with TRBD2 identical over 10 bases. CDR3 size: 15 residues. With V trimmed by 4 bases and J by 5 bases, 9 bases remained unmatched. The germline gives CDR1 SGDLS, CDR2 YYNGEE. DNA for the CDR3: TGTGCCAGCAGCACGCTAGCGGGAGCGTTCGACGAGCAGTACTTC. Translation gives CASSTLAGAFDEQYF.

To note about this clone: Being one base from a much bigger clone, this may be a read error. Other DNA sequences within the sample encode an identical CDR3. This chain uses TRBV11-2 with TRBJ2-5; the match to TRBD2 covers 7 bases. This CDR3 comprises 14 residues. CDR1 and CDR2 (germline): SGHAT, FQNNGV. CDR3 sequence (DNA): TGTGCTAGCAGCTTTGGCGGGAGAAGAGAGACCCAGTACTTC. Its protein product is CASSFGGRRETQYF.

A remark on this clone: The same CDR3 also results from other DNA sequences found in this sample. DNA for the CDR3: TGTGCCAGCAGCGTAGTGGGGGGCAACTACAATGAGCAGTTCTTC. It is translated as CASSVVGGNYNEQFF. The chain is built from TRBV9 and TRBJ2-1, with D tentatively TRBD1 or TRBD2 (6 bases each). The germline V and J ends were trimmed by 0 bases and 3 bases, with 10 bases remaining between them. Germline CDR1 is SGDLS and CDR2 is YYNGEE. This CDR3 spans 15 amino acids.

The chain is built from TRBV6-5 and TRBJ2-3; D unresolved. Per germline, CDR1 MNHEY and CDR2 SVGAGI. The CDR3 contains 14 residues. Trimming shortened V by 10 bases and J by 4 bases, and 18 bases separated the two germline ends. The CDR3 nucleotides read TGTGCCACTAAAAGCCTCATAATTCCAGATACGCAGTATTTT. Its translation: CATKSLIIPDTQYF.

This clone appeared once. Other DNA sequences from this sample encode an identical CDR3 as well. The chain uses TRBV28 and TRBJ2-7, with TRBD2 identical over 8 bases. Trimming at V came to 6 bases and at J to 0 bases, leaving 4 bases not matched to a gene. CDR3 length equals 14 residues. The germline CDR1 and CDR2 sequences are MDHEN and SYDVKM. CDR3 residues: CASSLSGGSYEQYF. The CDR3 nucleotides read TGTGCCAGCAGCCTAAGCGGGGGCTCCTACGAGCAGTACTTC. The variable domain in full, completed from reference TRBV28 and TRBJ2-7, reads DVKVTQSSRYLVKRTGEKVFLECVQDMDHENMFWYRQDPGLGLRLIYFSYDVKMKEKGDIPEGYSVSREKKERFSLILESASTNQTSMYLCASSLSGGSYEQYFGPGTRLTVT.

The chain uses TRBV19 and TRBJ2-5; D gene ambiguous. Germline loops: CDR1 LNHDA, CDR2 SQIVND (reference sequence). The CDR3 spans 15 residues. Trimming removed 0 bases from V and 5 bases from J, with 13 bases in between. The chain's CDR3 is CASSIEGGSGETQYF. For the CDR3, the DNA is TGTGCCAGTAGTATAGAGGGCGGATCCGGGGAGACCCAGTACTTC.

The chain couples TRBV7-9 to TRBJ1-2; TRBD1 aligns across 8 bases. Germline CDR1 SEHNR, CDR2 FQNEAQ (reference sequence). J gave up 1 base and V 5 bases, and 12 bases lay outside the gene matches. The CDR3 totals 17 residues. The chain's CDR3 is CASSTRGTGGSNYGYTF. CDR3 sequence (DNA): TGTGCCAGCAGCACGCGGGGGACAGGAGGAAGTAACTATGGCTACACCTTC.

This chain links TRBV2 with TRBJ2-7, with D possibly matching TRBD1 (7 bases). The length of the CDR3 is 14 residues. Deletions cut 1 base from V and 6 bases from J, with 13 bases between. Germline-derived CDR1 and CDR2 are SNHLY and FYNNEI. The CDR3, as DNA: TGTGCCAGCAGTGAAGGGGCAGGGGGGCGCGAGCAGTACTTC. Translation gives CASSEGAGGREQYF.

The CDR3 coding sequence is TGTGCCAGCACACACGGGGAGACCCAGTACTTC. It codes for CASTHGETQYF. The gene calls are TRBV7-2 and TRBJ2-5; D gene unclear. Germline loops: CDR1 SGHTA, CDR2 FQGNSA. The CDR3 contains 11 residues. Trimming shortened V by 7 bases and J by 5 bases, and 8 bases separated the two germline ends.

The V and J genes are TRBV27 and TRBJ2-5; D possibly matches TRBD1 or TRBD2 (6 bases each). CDR3 size: 12 residues. The V gene lost 6 bases and the J gene lost 7 bases, with 12 bases spanning the gap. In germline, CDR1 is MNHEY, CDR2 SMNVEV (reference sequence). The CDR3 loop reads CASSWGRGTQYF. The DNA for the CDR3 is TGTGCCAGCAGCTGGGGGCGGGGGACCCAGTACTTC.

This chain uses TRBV2 with TRBJ1-5, with unresolved D. Germline CDR1 SNHLY, CDR2 FYNNEI. Trimming removed 0 bases from V and 6 bases from J, with 18 bases in between. The CDR3 covers 17 residues. CDR3 sequence (DNA): TGTGCCAGCAGTGAAGCGCGGGGAGGCCCGGTAAGTCAGCCCCAGCATTTT. Protein: CASSEARGGPVSQPQHF.

The table lists this clone with many counts. The V and J genes are TRBV5-1 and TRBJ1-5; D remains unclear. This CDR3 has 13 residues. Trimming stripped 5 bases from V and 1 base from J, with 7 bases between. Germline V gene sequence: CDR1 SGHRS, CDR2 YFSETQ. This chain's CDR3 is CASSSGSNQPQHF. The CDR3 DNA sequence: TGCGCCAGCAGTTCGGGCAGCAATCAGCCCCAGCATTTT.

The chain couples TRBV5-1 to TRBJ2-1, with 7 bases identical to TRBD2. This CDR3 comprises 15 residues. V shed 0 bases, J shed 4 bases, and the junction held 4 bases outside the gene matches. In germline, CDR1 is SGHRS, CDR2 YFSETQ. CDR3 sequence reads: CASSLASGVYNEQFF. As DNA, the CDR3 is TGCGCCAGCAGCTTGGCCAGCGGGGTGTACAATGAGCAGTTCTTC.

V gene TRBV18 combines with J gene TRBJ1-1; 7 bases fit TRBD1. The V gene end was trimmed by 2 bases and the J gene end by 1 base; junction bases not matched to a gene: 4. Germline V gives CDR1 KGHSH, CDR2 LQKENI. There are 15 residues in the CDR3. The CDR3 protein is CASSPGNRGNTEAFF. Written as DNA, the CDR3 is TGTGCCAGCTCACCAGGGAACAGGGGGAACACTGAAGCTTTCTTT.

This chain connects TRBV14 to TRBJ2-5; D is uncertain. This CDR3 contains 13 residues. V was shortened by 2 bases and J by 4 bases, with 8 bases between the two germline ends. CDR1 and CDR2 from the germline V gene are SGHDN and FVKESK. This CDR3 is CASSQTNRETQYF. The CDR3 nucleotides are TGTGCCAGCAGCCAAACTAACAGAGAGACCCAGTACTTC.

V gene TRBV28 combines with J gene TRBJ1-1; 8 nucleotides agree with TRBD1. J gave up 6 bases and V 3 bases, and 9 bases lay outside the gene matches. Looked up from germline, CDR1 is MDHEN and CDR2 is SYDVKM. The CDR3 extends over 15 amino acids. CDR3 in amino acids: CASSFQGAGKAEAFF. In DNA, the CDR3 is TGTGCCAGCAGTTTCCAGGGGGCCGGAAAGGCTGAAGCTTTCTTT. The full variable domain, in which reference TRBV28 and TRBJ1-1 provide the parts outside the CDR3, is DVKVTQSSRYLVKRTGEKVFLECVQDMDHENMFWYRQDPGLGLRLIYFSYDVKMKEKGDIPEGYSVSREKKERFSLILESASTNQTSMYLCASSFQGAGKAEAFFGQGTRLTVV.

In this sample, this clone turned up a few times. The J gene is TRBJ1-1, the V gene TRBV18; 8 bases match TRBD1. The CDR3 spans 15 residues. Germline V gene sequence: CDR1 KGHSH, CDR2 LQKENI. J lost 3 bases, V lost 2 bases, and 5 bases had no gene match. The CDR3 bases are TGTGCCAGCTCACCAATGACAGGGGCGGACACTGAAGCTTTCTTT. Residues: CASSPMTGADTEAFF.

Worth noting for this clone: The junction does not match germline at one end; this may be a read error. This chain uses TRBV7-7 with TRBJ2-1; TRBD2 matches 10 bases. CDR3 size: 17 residues. The germline V gene encodes CDR1 SSHAT and CDR2 FNYEAQ (reference sequence). The CDR3 here is CASSSSPGLASLNEQFF. The CDR3 nucleotides read TGTGCTAGCAGTTCCTCCCCGGGACTAGCGTCCCTCAATGAGCAGTTCTTC.